These T cell receptor beta chains were read from a single sample in a study of cytomegalovirus exposure and HLA in healthy donors. Libraries were prepared by immunoSEQ multiplex PCR; TCRdb keeps only in-frame clonotypes and omits some of them. The sample consists of 100,000 or so clones, 60% to 85% of them appearing once. The specimen was PBMCs. These receptors originate from a woman in her forties in good health and CMV-seropositive. The CDR3 runs from the conserved cysteine through the conserved F or W.

j_call v_call cdr3_aa
TRBJ1-2 TRBV14 CAINHRGFFYGYTF
TRBJ1-2 TRBV4-3 CASSQGQGGIGGYTF
TRBJ2-1 TRBV7-6 CASSGLGGGNGEQFF
TRBJ1-4 TRBV7-2 CASSRTRGGANEKLFF
TRBJ1-3 TRBV6-7 CASPPNRTGVKNTIYF
TRBJ2-7 TRBV7-6 CASSAIRQGTYEQYF
TRBJ2-7 TRBV11-2 CASSPRPDTTIAGADEQYF
TRBJ2-3 TRBV11-3 CASSLGEVAGGVTDTQYF
TRBJ2-6 TRBV28 CASSPGGVSGANVLTF
TRBJ1-4 TRBV5-1 CASSLNGVNEKLFF
TRBJ1-1 TRBV5-4 CASSLYLGAGTEAFF
TRBJ2-1 TRBV27 CASRLGTGVFNEQFF
TRBJ2-1 TRBV27 CASSFDYSQLPSGGSYNEQFF
TRBJ2-5 TRBV5-1 CASKGQGARQETQYF
TRBJ1-2 TRBV28 CASSLIIAVTNYGYTF
TRBJ1-2 TRBV7-9 CSSSLDPPMGGWYGYTF
TRBJ2-5 TRBV5-1 CASSLAGETQYF
TRBJ1-2 TRBV28 CASSSSKGSGGYTF
TRBJ2-1 TRBV14 CASSLGLATNEQFF
TRBJ2-3 TRBV9 CASTRGAGHTDTQYF
TRBJ1-1 TRBV2 CASSEAGRGGTEAFF
TRBJ2-5 TRBV12-5 CASRLAGAETQYF
TRBJ2-7 TRBV4-3 CASSPTRTGRRQYF
TRBJ1-2 TRBV7-3 CASSLGLGYGYTF
TRBJ2-7 TRBV28 CASSFQGADYEQYF
TRBJ2-7 TRBV12-5 CASGSGTGKSYEQYF
TRBJ1-5 TRBV10-3 CAIREDRGWDQPQHF
TRBJ2-5 TRBV5-6 CASSLHRVQETQYF
TRBJ2-1 TRBV9 CASSVGGGRALGEQFF
TRBJ2-7 TRBV11-2 CASSLRASGPVYEQYF
TRBJ2-7 TRBV18 CASSPFPGLAGDYSYEQYF
TRBJ1-2 TRBV10-3 CAISESRDDYGYTF
TRBJ2-7 TRBV4-1 CASSQGRIAVSSYEQYF